These T cell receptor beta chains were read from a single sample in a study of blood T cell repertoires in COVID-19. Sequencing was performed with immunoSEQ multiplex PCR; in TCRdb, only in-frame clones are kept and a portion is missing. Among approximately 90,000 clones listed, under 90% were seen once. Sequencing used peripheral blood. All receptors come from a man aged 60 to 69 with COVID-19, enrolled during active disease. CDR3s leave out the opening cysteine and the closing phenylalanine or tryptophan. Fields, in order: D gene, V gene, J gene, CDR3 protein. D genes are given only for firm matches.

TRBD1	TRBV19	TRBJ1-5	ASSTAGGPNQPQH
.	TRBV14	TRBJ1-2	ASSQGRHNGYT
TRBD1	TRBV29-1	TRBJ2-1	SERQGSSYNEQF
TRBD1	TRBV25-1	TRBJ2-7	ASRDRSSYEQY
TRBD1	TRBV4-3	TRBJ1-2	ASSQVGSRDRYYGYT
.	TRBV7-2	TRBJ2-5	ASSLGQQETQY
.	TRBV9	TRBJ2-2	ASSVNSPENTGELF
.	TRBV2	TRBJ1-1	ASSEQGWNTEAF
.	TRBV10-3	TRBJ1-2	AISESTVRRTRNGYT
.	TRBV12-3/TRBV12-4	TRBJ1-3	ASSKTVGNTIY
.	TRBV4-1	TRBJ1-5	ASSRDGLNQPQH
.	TRBV19	TRBJ1-5	ASSAPNREEMSQH
.	TRBV4-3	TRBJ1-5	ASSQGRHGRQPQH
TRBD1	TRBV11-2	TRBJ1-2	ASSSIRDRRGYGYT
.	TRBV3-1/TRBV3-2	TRBJ2-7	ASSQGPVRPYEQY
.	TRBV7-9	TRBJ1-1	ASSNRDSNTEAF
.	TRBV6-5	TRBJ2-7	ASSYSSYEQY
.	TRBV19	TRBJ2-1	ASGATGSRVGEQF
.	TRBV5-1	TRBJ1-6	ASSLGGSPLH
TRBD1	TRBV4-1	TRBJ1-4	ASSQNRDRTRKLF
.	TRBV11-3	TRBJ2-6	ASSQGQGSSGANVLT
.	TRBV12-5	TRBJ2-1	ASGLGDRSYAHNEQF
.	TRBV6-1	TRBJ2-1	ASSDPENEQF
.	TRBV28	TRBJ1-5	ASSLYQGGGQPQH
.	TRBV2	TRBJ1-1	ASSLQGTNTEAF
TRBD2	TRBV12-5	TRBJ2-1	ASGPTSGRGTGSYNEQF
.	TRBV5-1	TRBJ2-5	ASSFDSRQETQY
TRBD1	TRBV19	TRBJ1-5	ASSIVGTGNSNQPQH
.	TRBV19	TRBJ1-2	KRVWDGYT
TRBD1	TRBV3-1/TRBV3-2	TRBJ2-5	ASISGQGGETQY
.	TRBV4-1	TRBJ1-5	ASSQEWSGQYGNQPQH
TRBD2	TRBV2	TRBJ2-3	ASSELAGGTDTQY
TRBD1	TRBV11-1	TRBJ1-4	ASSRTGGNEKLF
TRBD1	TRBV5-4	TRBJ1-2	ASSLGQGANYGYT
.	TRBV3-1/TRBV3-2	TRBJ2-5	ASSLPWRDGTQY
.	TRBV5-1	TRBJ2-3	ASSLGVSTDTQY
.	TRBV7-9	TRBJ1-1	ASSLSGANTEAF
TRBD2	TRBV5-4	TRBJ2-2	ASSRRLAGGRGELF
.	TRBV9	TRBJ2-7	ASSVGSSPSYEQY
.	TRBV28	TRBJ1-6	ASTRGYYNSPLH
TRBD1	TRBV24-1	TRBJ1-1	ATTGTGGTEAF
TRBD1	TRBV6-6	TRBJ2-5	ASSYLRDREETQY
TRBD1	TRBV6-5	TRBJ2-2	ASRTGGYTGELF
TRBD1	TRBV2	TRBJ1-2	ASSVRQGANYGYT
TRBD1	TRBV9	TRBJ1-4	ASSAQGQDNEKLF
.	TRBV11-2	TRBJ1-5	ASSEGVVGNQPQH
.	TRBV5-4	TRBJ2-1	ASSSQGFNEQF
.	TRBV18	TRBJ2-1	ASSEGAHNEQF
TRBD1	TRBV6-5	TRBJ1-1	ASSPDRGDTEAF
.	TRBV2	TRBJ1-1	ASSDRGQGTEAF
TRBD2	TRBV11-3	TRBJ2-1	ASSPGTSGSWDNEQF
.	TRBV2	TRBJ2-5	ASSVDQVRETQY
TRBD1	TRBV2	TRBJ1-1	ASSPLGGNTEAF
TRBD1	TRBV5-1	TRBJ2-7	ASSNWTGAYEQY